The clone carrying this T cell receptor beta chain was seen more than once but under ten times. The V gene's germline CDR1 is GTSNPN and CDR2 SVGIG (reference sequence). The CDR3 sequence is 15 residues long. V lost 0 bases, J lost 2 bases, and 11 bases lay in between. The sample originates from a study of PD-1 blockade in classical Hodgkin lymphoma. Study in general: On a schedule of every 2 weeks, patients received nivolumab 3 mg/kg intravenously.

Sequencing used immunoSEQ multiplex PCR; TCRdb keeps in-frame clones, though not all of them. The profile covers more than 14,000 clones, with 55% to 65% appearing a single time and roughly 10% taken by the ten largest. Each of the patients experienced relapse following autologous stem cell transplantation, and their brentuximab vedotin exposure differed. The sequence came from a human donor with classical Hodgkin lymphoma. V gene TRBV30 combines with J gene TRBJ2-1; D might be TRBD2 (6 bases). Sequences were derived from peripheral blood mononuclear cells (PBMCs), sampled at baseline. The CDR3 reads CAWSVRGRTYNEQFF. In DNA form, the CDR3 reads TGTGCCTGGAGTGTACGGGGGAGAACCTACAATGAGCAGTTCTTC.